These T cell receptor beta chains were read from a single sample in a study of post-analysis software for immune sequencing data. TCRdb re-called the PCR reads through MiXCR, storing one row per CDR3 protein. Altogether hundreds of thousands of distinct CDR3 sequences are present, around 50% being singletons, with the ten largest covering approximately 4.2%. The sample comprised blood. The receptors here all came from a girl between 10 and 17 years old with multiple sclerosis. The CDR3 runs from the conserved cysteine through the conserved F or W. A D gene is named only where the DNA matches it firmly. Size tells how often a clone was seen (once, few, many) or the class of an expanded clone, and some rows leave it out.

clone_size d_call j_call v_call cdr3_aa cdr3_nt
NA NA TRBJ1-2 TRBV20-1 CSASSGPWDYTF TGCAGTGCTAGTTCGGGCCCCTGGGACTACACCTTC
many NA TRBJ2-3 TRBV7-9 CASSFGRSTDTQYF TGTGCCAGCAGCTTCGGAAGGAGCACAGATACGCAGTATTTT
few TRBD2 TRBJ2-1 TRBV2 CASSQTSGPYNEQFF TGTGCCAGCAGTCAGACTAGCGGGCCCTACAATGAGCAGTTCTTC
NA NA TRBJ2-7 TRBV6-2/TRBV6-3 CASSGYIMGRGLVSYEQYF TGTGCCAGCAGCGGGTATATAATGGGCAGGGGCCTCGTCTCCTACGAGCAGTACTTC
NA NA TRBJ1-2 TRBV20-1 CSARLAPGVGYADGYTF TGCAGTGCTAGACTTGCTCCGGGGGTAGGGTATGCGGATGGCTACACCTTC
NA NA TRBJ2-3 TRBV14 CASSQEGIPLRGDTQYF TGTGCCAGCAGCCAAGAGGGTATCCCCCTTCGGGGAGATACGCAGTATTTT
NA NA TRBJ2-4 TRBV12-3/TRBV12-4 CASSFSGGGNIQYF TGTGCCAGCAGTTTTTCCGGGGGAGGAAACATTCAGTACTTC
NA NA TRBJ2-5 TRBV5-1 CASSLDGGEETQYF TGCGCCAGCAGCTTGGACGGCGGGGAAGAGACCCAGTACTTC
NA NA TRBJ1-5 TRBV6-1 CASSEIWGRPNQPQHF TGTGCCAGCAGTGAAATTTGGGGCAGACCAAATCAGCCTCAGCATTTT
few TRBD2 TRBJ2-7 TRBV7-9 CASSSAPTSGEKEEQYF TGTGCCAGCAGTTCGGCCCCGACTAGCGGCGAGAAAGAAGAGCAGTACTTC
NA NA TRBJ2-5 TRBV27 CASRGLTLGGETQYF TGTGCCAGCCGGGGACTCACACTCGGAGGAGAGACCCAGTACTTC
NA NA TRBJ2-5 TRBV9 CASSSRGRGQETQYF TGTGCCAGCAGCTCCCGGGGTCGAGGACAAGAGACCCAGTACTTC
NA NA TRBJ1-2 TRBV5-1 CASSLSRTYGYTF TGCGCCAGCAGCTTGTCGAGGACCTATGGCTACACCTTC
NA NA TRBJ2-7 TRBV6-5 CASRGNYEQYF TGTGCCAGCAGGGGTAACTACGAGCAGTACTTC
NA TRBD2 TRBJ2-1 TRBV5-1 CASSFSSGDNEQFF TGCGCCAGCAGCTTTTCTAGCGGAGACAATGAGCAGTTCTTC
NA NA TRBJ2-7 TRBV5-1 CASSFSGNLGGYEQYF TGCGCCAGCAGCTTCTCCGGGAACCTTGGGGGCTACGAGCAGTACTTC
NA NA TRBJ2-7 TRBV5-1 CASSFSGQYYEQYF TGCGCCAGCAGCTTCTCTGGACAGTACTACGAGCAGTACTTC
few NA TRBJ2-7 TRBV12-3/TRBV12-4 CASSLTSPVRPYEQYF TGTGCCAGCAGTTTAACTTCCCCGGTACGCCCCTACGAGCAGTACTTC
NA NA TRBJ1-1 TRBV12-3/TRBV12-4 CASSLSRYTEAFF TGTGCCAGCAGTTTGTCCCGATACACTGAAGCTTTCTTT
few NA TRBJ1-2 TRBV10-3 CAISARSGGGYTF TGTGCCATCAGTGCCAGAAGTGGGGGGGGCTACACCTTC